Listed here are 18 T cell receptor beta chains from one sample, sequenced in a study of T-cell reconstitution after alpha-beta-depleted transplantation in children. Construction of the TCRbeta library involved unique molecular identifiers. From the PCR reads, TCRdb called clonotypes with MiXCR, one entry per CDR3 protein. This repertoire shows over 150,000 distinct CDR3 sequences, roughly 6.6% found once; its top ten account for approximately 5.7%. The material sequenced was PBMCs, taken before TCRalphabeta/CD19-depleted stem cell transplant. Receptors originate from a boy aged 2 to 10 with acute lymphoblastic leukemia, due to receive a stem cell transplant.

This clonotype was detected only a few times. CDR3 bases: TGTGCCAGCAGCTTGCGGGAGGGCAATCCCTACGAGCAGTACTTC. This translates into CASSLREGNPYEQYF. The V call is TRBV7-2, the J call TRBJ2-7, with TRBD2 matching over 9 bases. J was trimmed by 2 bases and V by 3 bases; bases with no gene match: 5. Germline loops: CDR1 SGHTA, CDR2 FQGNSA. This CDR3 spans 15 amino acids.

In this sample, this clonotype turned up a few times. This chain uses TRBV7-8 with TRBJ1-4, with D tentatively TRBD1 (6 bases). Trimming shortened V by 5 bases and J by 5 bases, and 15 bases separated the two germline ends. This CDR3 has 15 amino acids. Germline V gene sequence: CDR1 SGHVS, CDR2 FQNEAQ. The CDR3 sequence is CASSPYGQQNEKLFF. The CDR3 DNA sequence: TGTGCCAGCAGCCCGTACGGACAGCAGAATGAAAAACTGTTTTTT.

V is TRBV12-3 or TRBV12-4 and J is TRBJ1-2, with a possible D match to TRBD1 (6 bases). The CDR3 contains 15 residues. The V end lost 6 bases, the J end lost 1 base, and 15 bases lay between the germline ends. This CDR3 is CASSPRGQINYGYTF. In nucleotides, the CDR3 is TGTGCCAGCAGCCCCCGGGGACAAATTAACTATGGCTACACCTTC.

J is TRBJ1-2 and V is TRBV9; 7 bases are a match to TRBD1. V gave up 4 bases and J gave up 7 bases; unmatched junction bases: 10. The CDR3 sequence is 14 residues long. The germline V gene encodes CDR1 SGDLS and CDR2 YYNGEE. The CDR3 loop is CASSPIDRAGGYTF. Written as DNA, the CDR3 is TGTGCCAGCAGCCCGATCGACAGGGCCGGTGGCTACACCTTC. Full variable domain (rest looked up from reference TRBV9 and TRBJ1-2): DSGVTQTPKHLITATGQRVTLRCSPRSGDLSVYWYQQSLDQGLQFLIQYYNGEERAKGNILERFSAQQFPDLHSELNLSSLELGDSALYFCASSPIDRAGGYTFGSGTRLTVV.

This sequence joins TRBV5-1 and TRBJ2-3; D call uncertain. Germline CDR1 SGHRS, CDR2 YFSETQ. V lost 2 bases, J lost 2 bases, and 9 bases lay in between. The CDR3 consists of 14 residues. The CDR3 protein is CASSLGLLTDTQYF. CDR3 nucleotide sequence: TGCGCCAGCAGCTTAGGGCTTCTCACAGATACGCAGTATTTT.

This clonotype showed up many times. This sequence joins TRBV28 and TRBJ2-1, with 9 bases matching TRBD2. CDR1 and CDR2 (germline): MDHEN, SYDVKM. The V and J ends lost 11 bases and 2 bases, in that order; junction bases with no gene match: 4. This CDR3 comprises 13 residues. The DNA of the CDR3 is TGTGCCGGTAGCGGGAGAACCTACAATGAGCAGTTCTTC. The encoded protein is CAGSGRTYNEQFF.

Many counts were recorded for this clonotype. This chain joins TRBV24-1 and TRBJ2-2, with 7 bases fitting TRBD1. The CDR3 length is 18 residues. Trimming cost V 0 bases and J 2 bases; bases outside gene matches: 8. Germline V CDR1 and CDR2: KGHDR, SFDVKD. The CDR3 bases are TGTGCCACCAGTGATTTGGATCTTAGGGGGCGAAACACCGGGGAGCTGTTTTTT. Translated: CATSDLDLRGRNTGELFF.

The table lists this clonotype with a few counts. The DNA of the CDR3 is TGTGCCAGCAGTTTATCCTCCAACCACGAGCAGTACTTC. This translates into CASSLSSNHEQYF. The chain employs TRBV27 and TRBJ2-7; D uncertain. Germline V gene lookup returns CDR1 MNHEY and CDR2 SMNVEV (reference sequence). The length of the CDR3 is 13 residues. Trimming pared 0 bases from V and 5 bases from J, leaving 8 bases between.

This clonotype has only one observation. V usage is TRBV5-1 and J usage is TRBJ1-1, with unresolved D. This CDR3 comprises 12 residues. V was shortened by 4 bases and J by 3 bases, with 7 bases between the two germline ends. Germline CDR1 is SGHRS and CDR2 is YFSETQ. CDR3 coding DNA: TGCGCCAGCAGCGCTACCGACACTGAAGCTTTCTTT. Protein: CASSATDTEAFF.

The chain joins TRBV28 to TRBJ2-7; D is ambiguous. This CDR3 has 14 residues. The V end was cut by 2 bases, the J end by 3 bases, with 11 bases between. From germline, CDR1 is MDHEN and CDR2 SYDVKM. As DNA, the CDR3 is TGTGCCAGCAGTTTAGACCTAAACATCTACGAGCAGTACTTC. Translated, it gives CASSLDLNIYEQYF.

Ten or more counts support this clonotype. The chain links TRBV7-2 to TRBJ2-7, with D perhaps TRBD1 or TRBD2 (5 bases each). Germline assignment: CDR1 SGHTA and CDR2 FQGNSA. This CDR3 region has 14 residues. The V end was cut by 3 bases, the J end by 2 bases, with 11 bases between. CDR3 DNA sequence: TGTGCCAGCAGCTTCAGGGACCGAACCTACGAGCAGTACTTC. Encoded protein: CASSFRDRTYEQYF.

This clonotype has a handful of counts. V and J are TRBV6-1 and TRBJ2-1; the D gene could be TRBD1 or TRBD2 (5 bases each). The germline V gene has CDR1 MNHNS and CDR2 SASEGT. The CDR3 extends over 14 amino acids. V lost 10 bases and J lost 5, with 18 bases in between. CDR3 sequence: CATFRRDGNNEQFF. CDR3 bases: TGTGCCACCTTTCGCCGGGACGGTAACAATGAGCAGTTCTTC.

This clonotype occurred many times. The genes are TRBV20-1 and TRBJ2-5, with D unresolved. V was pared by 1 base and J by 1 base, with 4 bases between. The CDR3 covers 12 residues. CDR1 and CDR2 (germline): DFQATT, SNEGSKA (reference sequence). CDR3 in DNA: TGCAGTGCTAGAGTCCCCCAAGAGACCCAGTACTTC. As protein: CSARVPQETQYF.

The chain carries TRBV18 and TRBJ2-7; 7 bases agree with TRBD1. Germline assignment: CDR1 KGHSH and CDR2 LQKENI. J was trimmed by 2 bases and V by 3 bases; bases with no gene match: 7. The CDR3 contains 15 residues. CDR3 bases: TGTGCCAGCTCACCTGACCGGGACAGACCCTACGAGCAGTACTTC. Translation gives CASSPDRDRPYEQYF.

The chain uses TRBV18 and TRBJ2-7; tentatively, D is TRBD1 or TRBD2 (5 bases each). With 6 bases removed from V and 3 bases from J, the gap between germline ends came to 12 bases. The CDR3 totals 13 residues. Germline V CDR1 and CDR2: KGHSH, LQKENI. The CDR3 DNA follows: TGTGCCAGCTCGGCTGGGACGGACTACGAGCAGTACTTC. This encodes CASSAGTDYEQYF.

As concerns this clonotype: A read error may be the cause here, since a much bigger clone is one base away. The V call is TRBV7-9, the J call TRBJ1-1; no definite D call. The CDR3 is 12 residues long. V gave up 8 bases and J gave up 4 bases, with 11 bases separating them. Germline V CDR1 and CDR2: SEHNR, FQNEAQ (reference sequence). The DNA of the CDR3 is TGTGCCAGCCACTTCACGGGCACTGAAGCTTTCTTT. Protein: CASHFTGTEAFF.

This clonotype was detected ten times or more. CDR3 sequence reads: CSALGLTDTQYF. The CDR3 DNA reads as TGCAGTGCACTGGGGCTCACAGATACGCAGTATTTT. The chain uses TRBV20-1 and TRBJ2-3; D perhaps matches TRBD1 (5 bases). The germline V and J ends were trimmed by 6 bases and 2 bases, with 9 bases remaining between them. This CDR3 comprises 12 residues. Germline V lookup: CDR1 DFQATT, CDR2 SNEGSKA (reference sequence).

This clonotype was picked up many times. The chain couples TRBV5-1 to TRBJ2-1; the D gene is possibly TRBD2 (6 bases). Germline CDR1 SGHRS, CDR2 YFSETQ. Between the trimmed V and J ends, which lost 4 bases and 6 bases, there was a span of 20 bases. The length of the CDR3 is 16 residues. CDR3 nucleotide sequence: TGCGCCAGCAGCGACCTCCCGGGACTCCACCTCAATGAGCAGTTCTTC. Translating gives CASSDLPGLHLNEQFF.